The 25 T cell receptor beta chains below come from one sample, sequenced in a study of early T cells in non-severe SARS-CoV-2 infection. MiXCR, run by TCRdb on the 5' RACE reads, gives a single entry per CDR3 protein. The sample includes 69,000 or so distinct CDR3 sequences, around 13% seen only once; the top ten take about 5.2%. The sequenced material came from whole blood. These receptors were taken from an adult who was a healthcare worker with PCR-confirmed SARS-CoV-2 infection or an uninfected control (not recorded which).

This clonotype was counted at least ten times. The chain has TRBV11-2 and TRBJ2-7; 8 bases align to TRBD1. V gave up 4 bases and J gave up 5 bases; unmatched junction bases: 7. The germline CDR1 and CDR2 sequences are SGHAT and FQNNGV. The CDR3 has 14 amino acids. This CDR3 is CASSYQGAGDEQYF. Written as DNA, the CDR3 is TGTGCCAGCAGCTACCAGGGGGCCGGGGACGAGCAGTACTTC.

This clonotype showed up just a few times. V and J are TRBV29-1 and TRBJ2-1, with 11 bases that match TRBD1. Germline assignment: CDR1 SQVTM and CDR2 ANQGSEA. This CDR3 region has 15 residues. V gave up 4 bases and J gave up 7 bases; unmatched junction bases: 9. CDR3 sequence: CSVARGTGGLNEQFF. DNA for the CDR3: TGCAGCGTTGCTAGGGGGACAGGGGGTTTAAATGAGCAGTTCTTC.

This clonotype was observed a few times. The chain has TRBV29-1 and TRBJ1-2, with D perhaps TRBD1 (6 bases). This CDR3 contains 12 residues. The germline gives CDR1 SQVTM, CDR2 ANQGSEA. Trimming took 3 bases from V and 6 from J, leaving 11 bases between them. CDR3 DNA: TGCAGCGTTGAGGGGGGGCAGGATGGCTACACCTTC. It codes for CSVEGGQDGYTF.

This clonotype was found many times. The V and J genes are TRBV7-8 and TRBJ2-1; 13 positions match TRBD2. Germline V gene data show CDR1 as SGHVS and CDR2 as FQNEAQ. The CDR3 spans 15 residues. Unmatched junction bases numbered 7, after V lost 4 bases and J lost 10 bases. For the CDR3, the DNA is TGTGCCAGCAGCTCCGGACTAGCGGGGGTATTCGAGCAGTTCTTC. This sequence encodes CASSSGLAGVFEQFF.

This chain links TRBV11-2 with TRBJ2-7, with TRBD1 identical over 11 bases. This CDR3 is built from 14 residues. Looked up from germline, CDR1 is SGHAT and CDR2 is FQNNGV. J was trimmed by 5 bases and V by 5 bases; bases with no gene match: 5. CDR3 region: CASSTWTGGHEQYF. The CDR3 DNA reads as TGTGCCAGCAGCACCTGGACAGGGGGCCACGAGCAGTACTTC.

There are many counts of this clonotype. This chain joins TRBV7-9 and TRBJ1-5; D uncertain. Germline V lookup: CDR1 SEHNR, CDR2 FQNEAQ (reference sequence). CDR3 length: 13 residues. Trimming took 2 bases from V and 5 from J, leaving 7 bases between them. In DNA, the CDR3 is TGTGCCAGCAGCTTAAGAGAACATCAGCCCCAGCATTTT. It is translated as CASSLREHQPQHF.

This clonotype was detected a few times. The CDR3: CASSEALRGETQYF. CDR3 coding DNA: TGTGCCAGCAGTGAAGCGCTAAGGGGAGAGACCCAGTACTTC. This chain links TRBV6-1 with TRBJ2-5, with D perhaps matching TRBD1 (5 bases). V was cut by 0 bases and J by 4 bases, with 9 bases left in between. Germline values: CDR1 MNHNS, CDR2 SASEGT. The CDR3 sequence is 14 residues long.

CDR3 loop: CATSIGRGLGAADTQYF. The CDR3, as DNA: TGTGCCACCAGCATCGGGCGGGGGTTGGGCGCAGCGGATACGCAGTATTTT. J is TRBJ2-3 and V is TRBV15, with 7 bases matching TRBD2. Germline assignment: CDR1 LNHNV and CDR2 YYDKDF (reference sequence). The CDR3 runs to 17 residues. J was trimmed by 6 bases and V by 4 bases; bases with no gene match: 16. Based on the CDR3 plus reference TRBV15 and TRBJ2-3, the full variable domain is DAMVIQNPRYQVTQFGKPVTLSCSQTLNHNVMYWYQQKSSQAPKLLFHYYDKDFNNEADTPDNFQSRRPNTSFCFLDIRSPGLGDTAMYLCATSIGRGLGAADTQYFGPGTRLTVL.

This clonotype was seen at least ten times. The V call is TRBV7-2, the J call TRBJ1-6; D remains ambiguous. Trimming cost V 2 bases and J 6 bases, with 11 bases left between them. The germline V gene has CDR1 SGHTA and CDR2 FQGNSA. This CDR3 spans 15 amino acids. This CDR3 is CASSLKGGSNSPLHF. The CDR3 DNA follows: TGTGCCAGCAGCTTAAAAGGTGGCAGTAATTCACCCCTCCACTTT.

The gene calls are TRBV4-2 and TRBJ2-3; no definite D call. The length of the CDR3 is 14 residues. V was trimmed by 0 bases and J by 4 bases, leaving 8 bases between them. Germline V gene data show CDR1 as LGHNA and CDR2 as YNFKEQ. Here the CDR3 DNA reads TGTGCCAGCAGCCAAGAATTAGTCGCAGATACGCAGTATTTT. This translates into CASSQELVADTQYF.

This clonotype was found a few times. Here the CDR3 DNA reads TGTGCCAGCACCGGACAGGGGGGTACAGATACGCAGTATTTT. It specifies CASTGQGGTDTQYF. This chain uses TRBV11-2 with TRBJ2-3, with 10 bases aligning to TRBD1. The V gene's germline CDR1 is SGHAT and CDR2 FQNNGV. The CDR3 extends over 14 amino acids. The ends lost 7 bases at V and 3 bases at J; junction bases unmatched: 4.

CDR3 in DNA: TGTGCCAGCAGTTATGAGGGAGGGCGGCGCAATCAGCCCCAGCATTTT. Encoded protein: CASSYEGGRRNQPQHF. The chain is built from TRBV6-2 or TRBV6-3 and TRBJ1-5; D remains unclear. The CDR3 is 16 amino acids. Germline V gives CDR1 MNHEY, CDR2 SVGEGT. Deletions cut 3 bases from V and 2 bases from J, with 14 bases between.

There are many counts of this clonotype. The chain uses TRBV10-3 and TRBJ2-1; possibly TRBD2 for D (6 bases). CDR1 is ENHRY and CDR2 is SYGVKD in the germline V gene. The CDR3 length is 15 residues. V lost 4 bases and J 8 bases, leaving 18 bases between the germline ends. The CDR3 region has the DNA TGTGCCATCAGTGCACGCGGGGATGGGTCCGATGAGCAGTTCTTC. Protein: CAISARGDGSDEQFF.

The chain uses TRBV12-5 and TRBJ2-2; no definite D call. CDR1 LGHNT and CDR2 FRNRAP come from the germline V gene. CDR3 length: 14 amino acids. V lost 4 bases to trimming and J lost 6 bases, with 12 bases between them. CDR3 region: CASGSELRAGELFF. In DNA form, the CDR3 reads TGTGCTAGTGGTTCCGAGCTCCGGGCCGGGGAGCTGTTTTTT.

The CDR3 region has the DNA TGTGCCAGCAGCCAAACGGCAACTTCTGGAAACACCATATATTTT. This sequence encodes CASSQTATSGNTIYF. This chain uses TRBV3-1 with TRBJ1-3; unclear D gene. There are 15 residues in the CDR3. Trimming cost V 2 bases and J 1 base, with 9 bases left between them. CDR1 LGHDT and CDR2 YNNKEL come from the germline V gene (reference sequence).

V and J are TRBV2 and TRBJ2-1, with D tentatively TRBD2 (5 bases). CDR3 length: 13 amino acids. V was clipped by 5 bases and J by 4 bases, with 9 bases between them. Germline V CDR1 and CDR2: SNHLY, FYNNEI. CDR3 sequence: CASSPQRYNEQFF. CDR3 bases: TGTGCCAGCAGTCCCCAGCGGTACAATGAGCAGTTCTTC.

The rearrangement uses TRBV29-1 and TRBJ2-3; 7 bases line up with TRBD2. The V segment lost 5 bases and the J segment 4 bases; nucleotides outside the gene matches: 9. This CDR3 is 14 amino acids long. Looked up from germline, CDR1 is SQVTM and CDR2 is ANQGSEA. The CDR3 loop reads CSVLAGVSSDTQYF. The CDR3 bases are TGCAGCGTTCTGGCGGGGGTTAGCTCAGATACGCAGTATTTT.

At least ten counts were recorded for this clonotype. The genes are TRBV9 and TRBJ1-6; TRBD1 aligns across 9 bases. The junction had 6 bases not matched to a gene; V was cut back by 7 bases and J by 10 bases. CDR3 length: 13 residues. Germline V gene lookup returns CDR1 SGDLS and CDR2 YYNGEE. The CDR3 is CASGQGLGSPLHF. The CDR3, as DNA: TGTGCCAGCGGACAGGGGTTGGGGTCACCCCTCCACTTT. The full variable domain, its missing parts supplied by reference TRBV9 and TRBJ1-6, is DSGVTQTPKHLITATGQRVTLRCSPRSGDLSVYWYQQSLDQGLQFLIQYYNGEERAKGNILERFSAQQFPDLHSELNLSSLELGDSALYFCASGQGLGSPLHFGNGTRLTVT.

This clonotype was detected a few times. DNA of the CDR3: TGCGCCAGCAGCATCCTGGGGCAGACTGGGGCCAACGTCCTGACTTTC. Translated: CASSILGQTGANVLTF. This chain joins TRBV5-1 and TRBJ2-6; possibly TRBD1 for D (5 bases). V dropped 4 bases and J dropped 2 bases, with 13 bases sitting between them. The germline V gene has CDR1 SGHRS and CDR2 YFSETQ. The length of the CDR3 is 16 residues. Looking up the rest from reference TRBV5-1 and TRBJ2-6 gives the full variable domain: KAGVTQTPRYLIKTRGQQVTLSCSPISGHRSVSWYQQTPGQGLQFLFEYFSETQRNKGNFPGRFSGRQFSNSRSEMNVSTLELGDSALYLCASSILGQTGANVLTFGAGSRLTVL.

This clonotype was seen repeatedly, ten times or more. The chain employs TRBV5-1 and TRBJ2-7; D is uncertain. Per germline, CDR1 SGHRS and CDR2 YFSETQ. CDR3 length: 15 amino acids. V was trimmed by 0 bases and J by 2 bases, leaving 12 bases between them. DNA of the CDR3: TGCGCCAGCAGCTTGGCCAACAGAGGAACCTACGAGCAGTACTTC. This gives the protein CASSLANRGTYEQYF.

The table lists this clonotype with many counts. This chain connects TRBV25-1 to TRBJ1-5; no firm D call. This CDR3 has 13 residues. V gave up 3 bases and J gave up 7 bases, with 10 bases separating them. CDR1 MGHDK and CDR2 SYGVNS come from the germline V gene. Here the CDR3 reads CASSDRVGQPQHF. The CDR3 region has the DNA TGTGCCAGCAGTGACCGGGTCGGGCAGCCCCAGCATTTT.

This clonotype was seen at least ten times. The chain couples TRBV11-2 to TRBJ2-3, with 10 positions matching TRBD2. The germline V gene has CDR1 SGHAT and CDR2 FQNNGV. The length of the CDR3 is 20 residues. J lost 2 bases, V lost 1 base, and 15 bases had no gene match. This chain's CDR3 is CASSLVPSGGPRRSTDTQYF. The CDR3 coding sequence is TGTGCCAGCAGCTTAGTTCCTAGCGGGGGACCTAGGAGATCCACAGATACGCAGTATTTT.

This chain links TRBV20-1 with TRBJ1-5, with D possibly matching TRBD1 (6 bases). The CDR3 sequence is 13 residues long. Per germline, CDR1 DFQATT and CDR2 SNEGSKA (reference sequence). Trimming cost V 6 bases and J 5 bases, with 14 bases left between them. The CDR3: CSARGALDQPQHF. In DNA, the CDR3 is TGCAGTGCCCGGGGGGCTCTAGATCAGCCCCAGCATTTT.

This sequence joins TRBV10-3 and TRBJ2-1; 7 positions match TRBD1. Trimming at V came to 2 bases and at J to 6 bases, leaving 4 bases not matched to a gene. The CDR3 sequence is 14 residues long. Per germline, CDR1 ENHRY and CDR2 SYGVKD. The CDR3 is CAISEDRVLNEQFF. Here the CDR3 DNA reads TGTGCCATCAGTGAGGACAGGGTTCTCAATGAGCAGTTCTTC.

The CDR3 loop reads CSVRDGNSPLHF. The CDR3 DNA follows: TGCAGCGTCCGGGACGGTAATTCACCCCTCCACTTT. The genes are TRBV29-1 and TRBJ1-6; maybe TRBD1 (5 bases). Germline CDR1 reads SQVTM; CDR2 reads ANQGSEA. The CDR3 has 12 amino acids. Deletions cut 6 bases from V and 6 bases from J, with 9 bases between. Combining the CDR3 with reference TRBV29-1 and TRBJ1-6 gives the whole variable domain SAVISQKPSRDICQRGTSLTIQCQVDSQVTMMFWYRQQPGQSLTLIATANQGSEATYESGFVIDKFPISRPNLTFSTLTVSNMSPEDSSIYLCSVRDGNSPLHFGNGTRLTVT.